A selection of T cell receptor beta chains follows, all from one sample in a study of T cells after posttransplantation cyclophosphamide. The method was immunoSEQ multiplex PCR; TCRdb's version includes in-frame clones alone and lacks a portion of them. The sample has tens of thousands of clones; 85% to 90% are singletons. The sample was PBMCs, taken just over 350 days after allogeneic stem cell transplant with calcineurin inhibitor and methotrexate. The receptors were sampled from a female patient younger than 45 who received an allogeneic stem cell transplant from an unrelated donor, was CMV-positive, and had acute and chronic GVHD. Among the T cells, some may be from the graft donor. Both conserved end residues are part of each CDR3. D genes are given only for firm matches. Size values are once, few and many counts, or a class for expanded clones, and some rows have none.

>.|TRBV7-9|.|TRBJ2-5
CASSPREGSQYF
TGTGCCAGCAGCCCGCGTGAGGGTTCCCAGTACTTC
>.|TRBV21-1|.|TRBJ1-2
CASIKKHRGNYGYTF
TGTGCCAGCATTAAGAAGCACAGGGGCAACTATGGCTACACCTTC
>.|TRBV5-4|TRBD2|TRBJ2-5
CASASWGGTQYF
TGTGCCAGCGCCTCCTGGGGGGGGACCCAGTACTTC
>.|TRBV4-1|TRBD1|TRBJ2-1
CASSREMPGTGSTDEQFF
TGCGCCAGCAGCCGTGAAATGCCCGGGACAGGGTCTACTGATGAGCAGTTCTTC
>.|TRBV6-4|TRBD2|TRBJ2-2
CASSDPTSGNTGELFF
TGTGCCAGCAGTGACCCGACTAGCGGGAACACCGGGGAGCTGTTTTTT
>.|TRBV6-5|TRBD2|TRBJ2-1
CASSRGLAVNEQFF
TGTGCCAGCAGTAGAGGACTAGCGGTCAATGAGCAGTTCTTC
>.|TRBV18|.|TRBJ1-5
CASSPWGDRQPQHF
TGTGCCAGCTCACCGTGGGGGGATCGTCAGCCCCAGCATTTT
>.|TRBV19|.|TRBJ1-1
CASSPQDSYEAFF
TGTGCCAGTAGTCCGCAGGACAGCTATGAAGCTTTCTTT
>.|TRBV4-1|TRBD2|TRBJ2-1
CASSHLLAGLPYNEQFF
TGCGCCAGCAGCCACCTACTAGCGGGACTACCCTACAATGAGCAGTTCTTC
>.|TRBV12-5|.|TRBJ2-2
CASGLVLRSRGELFF
TGTGCTAGTGGTTTGGTACTAAGATCCCGCGGGGAGCTGTTTTTT
>.|TRBV7-6|TRBD2|TRBJ2-1
CASSSGTSGIDEQFF
TGTGCCAGCAGCTCAGGGACTAGCGGGATCGATGAGCAGTTCTTC
>.|TRBV9|TRBD2|TRBJ2-3
CASSVVTSGKSTDTQYF
TGTGCCAGCAGCGTAGTTACTAGCGGGAAAAGCACAGATACGCAGTATTTT
>.|TRBV7-6|TRBD1|TRBJ2-2
CASSSPPGQGYTGELFF
TGTGCCAGCAGCTCCCCCCCAGGACAGGGATACACCGGGGAGCTGTTTTTT
>few|TRBV5-1|TRBD1|TRBJ1-3
CASSLGAGGNSGNTIYF
TGCGCCAGCAGCTTGGGGGCAGGGGGCAACTCTGGAAACACCATATATTTT
>.|TRBV11-2|TRBD2|TRBJ2-1
CASSRGRSSYNEQFF
TGTGCCAGCAGCCGCGGGAGAAGCTCCTACAATGAGCAGTTCTTC
>.|TRBV6-5|TRBD2|TRBJ2-1
CASSLSGRAYNEQFF
TGTGCCAGCAGTTTGAGTGGGAGGGCCTACAATGAGCAGTTCTTC
>.|TRBV19|.|TRBJ1-2
CASSIGGRASNYGYTF
TGTGCCAGTAGTATCGGGGGGAGAGCTTCTAACTATGGCTACACCTTC
>.|TRBV2|.|TRBJ2-7
CASSEEGSEDF
TGTGCCAGCAGTGAAGAGGGGTCCGAGGACTTC
>.|TRBV27|TRBD1|TRBJ1-4
CASSSSGGREKLFF
TGTGCCAGCAGTAGCTCAGGGGGCCGGGAAAAACTGTTTTTT
>.|TRBV9|TRBD1|TRBJ2-3
CASSLDRASTDTQYF
TGTGCCAGCAGTCTAGACAGGGCTAGCACAGATACGCAGTATTTT
>.|TRBV27|.|TRBJ2-1
CASSFWTGDNEQFF
TGTGCCAGCAGTTTTTGGACGGGGGACAATGAGCAGTTCTTC
>.|TRBV7-9|.|TRBJ1-4
CASSFWTSEKLFF
TGTGCCAGCAGCTTTTGGACATCGGAAAAACTGTTTTTT